Below, 27 T cell receptor beta chains from the same sample are listed, as sequenced in a study of CD8 T cells in Susac syndrome. Random hexamers were used to reverse transcribe roughly 0.5 to 1 ug of RNA. TCRdb fed the immunoSEQ multiplex PCR reads into MiXCR, producing one record per CDR3 protein. Among about 100,000 distinct CDR3 sequences listed, 95% were seen once. The sequenced sample consisted of CD8+ T cells from PBMCs. The receptors derive from a human donor with Susac syndrome.

The rearrangement links TRBV12-3 or TRBV12-4 to TRBJ2-5; D possibly matches TRBD1 or TRBD2 (6 bases each). This CDR3 is built from 15 residues. Trimming pared 7 bases from V and 10 bases from J, leaving 25 bases between. Here the CDR3 DNA reads TGTGCCAGCAACGACTGGAGGGACACGGCAGGTGTCCAGTACTTC. It yields the protein CASNDWRDTAGVQYF.

V is TRBV11-2 and J is TRBJ2-1, with unresolved D. With 7 bases removed from V and 6 bases from J, the gap between germline ends came to 16 bases. Germline CDR1 is SGHAT and CDR2 is FQNNGV. This CDR3 is 14 amino acids long. CDR3 residues: CASINQVRGNEQFF. In DNA form, the CDR3 reads TGTGCCAGCATCAACCAGGTCAGAGGCAATGAGCAGTTCTTC.

In its sample, this clonotype was seen once. The chain recombines TRBV20-1 with TRBJ2-5; D remains unclear. V lost 4 bases to trimming and J lost 5 bases, with 8 bases between them. The CDR3 contains 11 residues. Germline CDR1 and CDR2: DFQATT and SNEGSKA (reference sequence). The CDR3 bases are TGCAGTGCTACCAAGCCTGAGACCCAGTACTTC. Protein: CSATKPETQYF.

This chain links TRBV2 with TRBJ2-2; TRBD1 is a possible D gene (5 bases). Trimming pared 6 bases from V and 7 bases from J, leaving 18 bases between. Germline V gives CDR1 SNHLY, CDR2 FYNNEI. The CDR3 runs to 15 residues. CDR3 sequence: CASRSQGSDIGELFF. DNA of the CDR3: TGTGCCAGCAGGTCCCAGGGTTCGGACATCGGGGAGCTGTTTTTT.

The gene calls are TRBV9 and TRBJ2-1; the match to TRBD2 covers 7 bases. V shed 4 bases and J 5 bases; nucleotides not matched to a gene: 6. CDR1 is SGDLS and CDR2 is YYNGEE in the germline V gene. The CDR3 consists of 14 residues. The CDR3 loop is CASSSGGSDNEQFF. The CDR3, as DNA: TGTGCCAGCAGCTCGGGAGGATCGGACAATGAGCAGTTCTTC.

The chain couples TRBV7-9 to TRBJ1-1; the D gene is possibly TRBD1 (6 bases). V was trimmed by 8 bases and J by 3 bases, leaving 16 bases between them. The CDR3 runs 14 residues. In germline, CDR1 is SEHNR, CDR2 FQNEAQ (reference sequence). The chain's CDR3 is CASLQPGADTEAFF. The CDR3 nucleotides read TGTGCCAGCCTTCAACCGGGGGCCGACACTGAAGCTTTCTTT.

This chain joins TRBV3-1 and TRBJ2-1, with a tentative D call TRBD2 (5 bases). CDR1 is LGHDT, CDR2 YNNKEL, per germline (reference sequence). Trimming stripped 4 bases from V and 10 bases from J, with 14 bases between. The CDR3 loop spans 13 amino acids. This chain's CDR3 is CASSPYQEREQFF. The CDR3 DNA reads as TGTGCCAGCAGCCCATACCAAGAGCGGGAGCAGTTCTTC.

This chain links TRBV7-6 with TRBJ2-7; tentative D call: TRBD2 (6 bases). CDR1 and CDR2 (germline): SGHVS, FNYEAQ. The CDR3 runs to 13 residues. Trimming cost V 5 bases and J 9 bases, with 17 bases left between them. CDR3 amino acids: CASSTNHGGRQYF. The DNA of the CDR3 is TGTGCCAGCAGCACGAACCACGGGGGTAGGCAGTACTTC.

The chain uses TRBV11-2 and TRBJ2-2; a possible D gene is TRBD1 (5 bases). CDR1 is SGHAT, CDR2 FQNNGV, per germline. V was pared by 6 bases and J by 1 base, with 12 bases between. CDR3 size: 15 residues. The CDR3 region is CASRTGHRNTGELFF. In nucleotides, the CDR3 is TGTGCCAGCAGAACTGGACACCGGAACACCGGGGAGCTGTTTTTT.

The CDR3 is CASGQGGNTEAFF. As DNA, the CDR3 is TGTGCCAGTGGACAGGGGGGGAACACTGAAGCTTTCTTT. This chain uses TRBV5-6 with TRBJ1-1, with 10 bases lining up with TRBD1. The CDR3 length is 13 residues. J gave up 1 base and V 8 bases, and 2 bases lay outside the gene matches. Germline-derived CDR1 and CDR2 are SGHDT and YYEEEE.

This chain uses TRBV25-1 with TRBJ2-1, with D hard to call. Germline CDR1 and CDR2: MGHDK and SYGVNS. The V gene lost 2 bases and the J gene lost 9 bases, with 2 bases spanning the gap. The CDR3 loop spans 10 amino acids. The chain's CDR3 is CASSEREQFF. CDR3 coding DNA: TGTGCCAGCAGTGAACGTGAGCAGTTCTTC. Complete variable domain (other parts from reference TRBV25-1 and TRBJ2-1): EADIYQTPRYLVIGTGKKITLECSQTMGHDKMYWYQQDPGMELHLIHYSYGVNSTEKGDLSSESTVSRIRTEHFPLTLESARPSHTSQYLCASSEREQFFGPGTRLTVL.

The chain couples TRBV15 to TRBJ2-5; tentative D call: TRBD2 (6 bases). Germline V lookup: CDR1 LNHNV, CDR2 YYDKDF (reference sequence). The CDR3 contains 16 residues. Trimming shortened V by 0 bases and J by 5 bases, and 16 bases separated the two germline ends. The CDR3 is CATSRDRTILGETQYF. The CDR3 coding sequence is TGTGCCACCAGCAGAGATCGGACTATCCTGGGTGAGACCCAGTACTTC.

The chain uses TRBV14 and TRBJ2-2; TRBD1 or TRBD2 may be the D gene (5 bases each). The CDR3 covers 16 residues. Between the trimmed V and J ends, which lost 3 bases and 1 base, there was a span of 12 bases. Germline CDR1 reads SGHDN; CDR2 reads FVKESK. This CDR3 is CASSHPGTVNTGELFF. The CDR3 coding sequence is TGTGCCAGCAGCCACCCCGGGACGGTGAACACCGGGGAGCTGTTTTTT.

The gene calls are TRBV29-1 and TRBJ2-1, with 11 bases aligning to TRBD2. Looked up from germline, CDR1 is SQVTM and CDR2 is ANQGSEA. The CDR3 is 16 amino acids. V shed 4 bases and J 8 bases; nucleotides not matched to a gene: 13. The CDR3 loop is CSVGRLTSGSNDEQFF. In DNA form, the CDR3 reads TGCAGCGTTGGGCGCCTCACTAGCGGGAGTAACGATGAGCAGTTCTTC.

V is TRBV5-6 and J is TRBJ2-5, with D hard to call. V lost 0 bases and J lost 1, with 10 bases in between. From germline, CDR1 is SGHDT and CDR2 YYEEEE. The CDR3 spans 15 residues. CDR3 in amino acids: CASSLDGSSQETQYF. CDR3 sequence (DNA): TGTGCCAGCAGCTTGGATGGTTCCTCCCAAGAGACCCAGTACTTC.

The J gene is TRBJ2-5, the V gene TRBV4-1; 10 positions agree with TRBD2. There are 16 residues in the CDR3. The J segment lost 1 base and the V segment lost 4 bases, leaving 6 bases of the junction unmatched. In germline, CDR1 is MGHRA, CDR2 YSYEKL. The CDR3 DNA follows: TGCGCCAGCAGCCGGATAGCGGGGGGCATCCAAGAGACCCAGTACTTC. This codes for CASSRIAGGIQETQYF.

This rearrangement joins TRBV7-2 to TRBJ1-6; D is possibly TRBD1 (6 bases). The V end was cut by 0 bases, the J end by 8 bases, with 14 bases between. This CDR3 has 16 amino acids. Germline CDR1 is SGHTA and CDR2 is FQGNSA. CDR3 DNA: TGTGCCAGCAGCTTAGCCCTGACAGGTTCAGATTCACCCCTCCACTTT. Translating it yields CASSLALTGSDSPLHF.

V usage is TRBV7-3 and J usage is TRBJ1-6, with 8 positions matching TRBD1. V lost 5 bases and J lost 10; bases outside the gene matches: 10. CDR1 is SGHTA, CDR2 FQGTGA, per germline. This CDR3 spans 15 amino acids. The CDR3: CASSISGTGGSPLHF. CDR3 in DNA: TGTGCCAGCAGCATCTCCGGGACAGGCGGATCACCCCTCCACTTT.

This clonotype has only one observation. The rearrangement joins TRBV20-1 to TRBJ1-1; TRBD1 is a possible D gene (6 bases). The CDR3 consists of 12 residues. The V end lost 1 base, the J end lost 10 bases, and 13 bases lay between the germline ends. Germline V gives CDR1 DFQATT, CDR2 SNEGSKA (reference sequence). The CDR3 region has the DNA TGCAGTGCTAGAGTGGGGGGCGCTGGAGCTTTCTTT. Its translation is CSARVGGAGAFF.

The rearrangement uses TRBV3-1 and TRBJ2-1; no definite D call. The germline V gene encodes CDR1 LGHDT and CDR2 YNNKEL (reference sequence). Deletions cut 3 bases from V and 6 bases from J, with 6 bases between. This CDR3 has 12 residues. In DNA form, the CDR3 reads TGTGCCAGCAGCCAGTATCCCAATGAGCAGTTCTTC. It encodes CASSQYPNEQFF.

The chain employs TRBV4-1 and TRBJ2-7, with 14 bases matching TRBD2. CDR1 MGHRA and CDR2 YSYEKL come from the germline V gene. V trimming: 4 bases; J trimming: 0 bases; junction bases outside the gene matches: 8. This CDR3 region has 18 residues. The CDR3 sequence is CASSLGRLAGGSSYEQYF. In DNA, the CDR3 is TGCGCCAGCAGCCTGGGGCGACTAGCGGGAGGGAGCTCCTACGAGCAGTACTTC.

This chain joins TRBV25-1 and TRBJ2-3, with 8 bases that match TRBD2. The germline CDR1 and CDR2 sequences are MGHDK and SYGVNS. V was pared by 5 bases and J by 4 bases, with 8 bases of the junction left unmatched. The CDR3 extends over 15 amino acids. In DNA form, the CDR3 reads TGTGCCAGCAGTCGAGCGGGGGTTGAGGCAGATACGCAGTATTTT. Its translation: CASSRAGVEADTQYF.

The chain is built from TRBV27 and TRBJ1-6; perhaps TRBD1 as D (6 bases). Looked up from germline, CDR1 is MNHEY and CDR2 is SMNVEV (reference sequence). V shed 7 bases and J shed 10 bases, with 17 bases lying between them. The CDR3 is 14 amino acids. CDR3 residues: CASTYLGGSSPLHF. In DNA, the CDR3 is TGTGCCAGCACCTATCTAGGGGGGAGCTCACCCCTCCACTTT.

The rearrangement joins TRBV5-6 to TRBJ1-1; D gene unclear. This CDR3 has 13 amino acids. Between the trimmed V and J ends, which lost 4 bases and 4 bases, there was a span of 11 bases. CDR1 SGHDT and CDR2 YYEEEE come from the germline V gene. CDR3 amino acids: CASSRGAPTEAFF. CDR3 nucleotides: TGTGCCAGCAGCCGCGGCGCCCCCACTGAAGCTTTCTTT.

The chain links TRBV6-4 to TRBJ1-6; D is unresolved. Germline V CDR1 and CDR2: MRHNA, SNTAGT. CDR3 length: 13 residues. Trimming took 0 bases from V and 7 from J, leaving 4 bases between them. This CDR3 is CASSDSTNSPLHF. CDR3 DNA: TGTGCCAGCAGTGACTCGACAAATTCACCCCTCCACTTT.

The J gene is TRBJ1-1, the V gene TRBV18; perhaps TRBD1 as D (5 bases). The CDR3 is 13 amino acids. V dropped 6 bases and J dropped 4 bases, with 12 bases sitting between them. Looked up from germline, CDR1 is KGHSH and CDR2 is LQKENI. CDR3 loop: CASSPNTGTEAFF. CDR3 sequence (DNA): TGTGCCAGCTCCCCCAACACAGGCACTGAAGCTTTCTTT.

The rearrangement joins TRBV7-9 to TRBJ1-1; D is uncertain. CDR1 is SEHNR, CDR2 FQNEAQ, per germline (reference sequence). The V and J ends lost 3 bases and 0 bases respectively, with 8 bases between them. There are 14 residues in the CDR3. CDR3 region: CASSFLVLNTEAFF. In DNA form, the CDR3 reads TGTGCCAGCAGCTTTCTTGTTTTGAACACTGAAGCTTTCTTT.